The clone carrying this T cell receptor beta chain was observed many times. Its matching antigen is unknown. The data belong to a study of regulatory T cells in long-lasting Graves disease. According to the study, TCR beta libraries were built with iRepertoire HTBI primers and CDR3-region Arm-PCR. TCRdb reprocessed the multiplex PCR reads with MiXCR, giving one entry per CDR3 protein. The repertoire holds 240,000 or so distinct CDR3 sequences, with just over 20% as singletons. The junction had 3 bases not matched to a gene; V was cut back by 3 bases and J by 4 bases. This CDR3 comprises 13 residues. Per germline, CDR1 GTSNPN and CDR2 SVGIG (reference sequence). Study-wide results and limits: Small sample size may have lowered accuracy. Persistent disease was associated with favored TRBV28 usage and with favored use of TRBJ1-2 and TRBJ2-5.

As for time point: newly diagnosed GD, antithyroid drugs for less than 3 months. PBMC RNA was the source of the TCR library. Nine-milliliter peripheral blood samples went into EDTA tubes. This specimen was peripheral blood mononuclear cells (PBMCs), taken at new diagnosis, from a patient treated with antithyroid drugs. The chain carries TRBV30 and TRBJ2-5; 9 bases align to TRBD2. This clonotype was sampled from a female donor with Graves disease. The CDR3 loop is CAWRAGGLETQYF. The CDR3 DNA reads as TGTGCCTGGAGGGCGGGGGGGCTAGAGACCCAGTACTTC. Full variable domain (remainder filled in from reference TRBV30 and TRBJ2-5): SQTIHQWPATLVQPVGSPLSLECTVEGTSNPNLYWYRQAAGRGLQLLFYSVGIGQISSEVPQNLSASRPQDRQFILSSKKLLLSDSGFYLCAWRAGGLETQYFGPGTRLLVL.